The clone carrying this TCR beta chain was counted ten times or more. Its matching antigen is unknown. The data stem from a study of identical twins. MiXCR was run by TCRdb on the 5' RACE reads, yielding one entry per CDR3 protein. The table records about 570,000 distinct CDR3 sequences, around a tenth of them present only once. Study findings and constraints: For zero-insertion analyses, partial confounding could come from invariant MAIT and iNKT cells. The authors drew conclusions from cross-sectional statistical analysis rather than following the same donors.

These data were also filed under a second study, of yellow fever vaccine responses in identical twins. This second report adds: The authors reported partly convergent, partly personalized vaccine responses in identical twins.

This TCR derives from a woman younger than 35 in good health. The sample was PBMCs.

CDR3 in amino acids: CSARTHVSNQPQHF. The DNA of the CDR3 is TGCAGTGCTAGAACGCATGTTAGCAATCAGCCCCAGCATTTT. The chain carries TRBV20-1 and TRBJ1-5; no firm D call. CDR1 and CDR2 from the germline V gene are DFQATT and SNEGSKA (reference sequence). The CDR3 covers 14 residues. V was trimmed by 2 bases and J by 0 bases, leaving 8 bases between them.